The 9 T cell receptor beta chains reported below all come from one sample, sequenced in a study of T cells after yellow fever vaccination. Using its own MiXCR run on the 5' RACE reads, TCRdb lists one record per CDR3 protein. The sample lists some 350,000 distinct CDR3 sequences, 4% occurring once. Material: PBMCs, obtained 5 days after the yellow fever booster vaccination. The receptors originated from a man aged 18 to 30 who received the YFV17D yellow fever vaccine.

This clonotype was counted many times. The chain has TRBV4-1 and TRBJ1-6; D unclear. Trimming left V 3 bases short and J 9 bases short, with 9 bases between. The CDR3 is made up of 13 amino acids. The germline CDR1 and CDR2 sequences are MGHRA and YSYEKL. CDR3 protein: CASSHPEASPLHF. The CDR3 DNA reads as TGCGCCAGCAGCCACCCGGAGGCTTCACCCCTCCACTTT.

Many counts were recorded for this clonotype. CDR3 in amino acids: CASSSPRRSEETQYF. As DNA, the CDR3 is TGTGCCAGCAGCTCTCCAAGGAGATCGGAAGAGACCCAGTACTTC. J is TRBJ2-5 and V is TRBV7-8; D uncertain. V dropped 4 bases and J dropped 3 bases, with 15 bases sitting between them. Per the germline V gene, CDR1 is SGHVS and CDR2 is FQNEAQ. The CDR3 is 15 residues long. The whole variable domain, filled in from reference TRBV7-8 and TRBJ2-5, reads GAGVSQSPRYKVAKRGQDVALRCDPISGHVSLFWYQQALGQGPEFLTYFQNEAQLDKSGLPSDRFFAERPEGSVSTLKIQRTQQEDSAVYLCASSSPRRSEETQYFGPGTRLLVL.

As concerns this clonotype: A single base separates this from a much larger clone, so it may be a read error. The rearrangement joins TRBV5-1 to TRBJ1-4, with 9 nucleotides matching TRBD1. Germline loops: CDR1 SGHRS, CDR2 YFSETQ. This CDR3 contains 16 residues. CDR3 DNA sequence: TGCGTCAGCAGCTTGGTGGGGACAGGGAGGAATGAAAAACTGTTTTTT. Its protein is CVSSLVGTGRNEKLFF.

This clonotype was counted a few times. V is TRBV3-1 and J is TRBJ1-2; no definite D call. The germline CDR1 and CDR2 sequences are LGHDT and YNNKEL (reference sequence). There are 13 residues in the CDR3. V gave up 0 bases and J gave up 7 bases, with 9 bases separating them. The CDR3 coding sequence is TGTGCCAGCAGCCAAGACGGTCGGATTGGCTACACCTTC. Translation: CASSQDGRIGYTF.

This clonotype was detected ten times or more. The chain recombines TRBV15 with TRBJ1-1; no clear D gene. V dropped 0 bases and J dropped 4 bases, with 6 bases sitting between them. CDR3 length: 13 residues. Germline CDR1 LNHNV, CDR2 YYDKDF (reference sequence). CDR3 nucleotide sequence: TGTGCCACCAGCAGAGAATTTGGCACTGAAGCTTTCTTT. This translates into CATSREFGTEAFF.

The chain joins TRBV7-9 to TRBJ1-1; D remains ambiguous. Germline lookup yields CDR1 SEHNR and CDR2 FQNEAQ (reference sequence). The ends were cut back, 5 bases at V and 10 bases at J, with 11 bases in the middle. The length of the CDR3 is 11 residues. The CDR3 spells CASSLGDRAFF. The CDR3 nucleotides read TGTGCCAGCAGCCTCGGGGATCGAGCTTTCTTT. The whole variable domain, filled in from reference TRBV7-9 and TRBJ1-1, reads DTGVSQNPRHKITKRGQNVTFRCDPISEHNRLYWYRQTLGQGPEFLTYFQNEAQLEKSRLLSDRFSAERPKGSFSTLEIQRTEQGDSAMYLCASSLGDRAFFGQGTRLTVV.

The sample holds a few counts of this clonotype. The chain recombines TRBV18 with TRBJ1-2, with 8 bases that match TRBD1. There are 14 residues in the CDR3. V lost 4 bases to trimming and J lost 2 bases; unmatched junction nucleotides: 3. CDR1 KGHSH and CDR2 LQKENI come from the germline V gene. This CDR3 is CASSRDRQNYGYTF. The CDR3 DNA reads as TGTGCCAGCTCACGGGACAGGCAAAACTATGGCTACACCTTC.

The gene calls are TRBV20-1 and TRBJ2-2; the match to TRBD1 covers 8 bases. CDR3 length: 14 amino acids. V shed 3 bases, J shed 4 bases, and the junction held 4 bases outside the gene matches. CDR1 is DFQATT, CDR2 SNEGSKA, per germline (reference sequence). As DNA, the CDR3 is TGCAGTGCTAGCGGGACAGGCGGCACCGGGGAGCTGTTTTTT. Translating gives CSASGTGGTGELFF.

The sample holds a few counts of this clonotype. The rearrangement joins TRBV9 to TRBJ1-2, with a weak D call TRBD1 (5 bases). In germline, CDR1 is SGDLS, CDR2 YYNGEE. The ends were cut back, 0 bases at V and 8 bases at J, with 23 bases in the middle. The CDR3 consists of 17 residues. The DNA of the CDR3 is TGTGCCAGCAGCGTAGTGTTGTATGGGGGGACCCTTAGAGGCTACACCTTC. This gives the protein CASSVVLYGGTLRGYTF.